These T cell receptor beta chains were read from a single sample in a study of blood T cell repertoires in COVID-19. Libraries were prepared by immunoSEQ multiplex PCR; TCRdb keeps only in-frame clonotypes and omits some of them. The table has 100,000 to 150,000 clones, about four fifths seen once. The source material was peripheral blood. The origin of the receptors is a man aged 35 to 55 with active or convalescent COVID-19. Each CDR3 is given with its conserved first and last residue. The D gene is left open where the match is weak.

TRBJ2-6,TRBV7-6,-,CASSLAPPSGANVLTF
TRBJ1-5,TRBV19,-,CASSIDPTGVRNQPQHF
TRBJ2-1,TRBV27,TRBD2,CARTKMGGGAPYNEQFF
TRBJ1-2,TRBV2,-,CASQGNSYGYTF
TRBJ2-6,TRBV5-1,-,CASSSGSGANVLTF
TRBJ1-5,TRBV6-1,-,CASSDINSNQPQHF
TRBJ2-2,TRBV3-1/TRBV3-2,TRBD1,CASRHTDRGAGELFF
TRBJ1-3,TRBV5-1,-,CASSGLAGNTIYF
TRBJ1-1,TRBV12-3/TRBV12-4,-,CASSYPENTEAFF
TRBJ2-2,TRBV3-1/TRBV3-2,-,CASSPQGNTGELFF
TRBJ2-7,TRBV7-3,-,CASSSTAGEQYF
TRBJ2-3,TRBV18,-,CASSQTGTDTQYF
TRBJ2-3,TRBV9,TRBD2,CASSVESGGARGTDTQYF
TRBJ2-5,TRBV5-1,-,CASSLDARRDQETQYF
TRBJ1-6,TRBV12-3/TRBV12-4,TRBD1,CASSFQGDSPLHF
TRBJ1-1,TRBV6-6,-,CASSYSIAGKDTEAFF
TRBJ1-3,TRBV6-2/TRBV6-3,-,CASTPLDTPGNTIYF
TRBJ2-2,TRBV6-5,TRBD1,CASRQTGGNTGELFF
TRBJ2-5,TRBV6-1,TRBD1,CASREDRVDRGMGETQYF
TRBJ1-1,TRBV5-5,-,CASSLLAESRPSNTEAFF
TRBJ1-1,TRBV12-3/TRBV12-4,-,CASSTTENTEAFF
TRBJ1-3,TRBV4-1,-,CASSPGQRNTIYF
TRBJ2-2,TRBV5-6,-,CASSSDRLNTGELFF